Presented here are 4 T cell receptor beta chains from one specimen sequenced in a study of shared clonotypes between healthy human individuals. Here immunoSEQ multiplex PCR was the method, and the copy in TCRdb shows in-frame clones only, minus some. Of just over 2,000,000 clones in the sample, 85% to 95% were seen once. The sequenced sample was naive CD4+ T cells sorted from blood. Subset defined: CD45RA+ positively selected. Source of these receptors: a man aged 18-30 years in good health.

The chain uses TRBV5-6 and TRBJ2-7; D is ambiguous. CDR3 length: 13 amino acids. CDR1 and CDR2 from the germline V gene are SGHDT and YYEEEE. V lost 3 bases to trimming and J lost 0 bases, with 7 bases between them. The CDR3 loop is CASSSSNSYEQYF. In nucleotides, the CDR3 is TGTGCCAGCAGCTCCTCGAACTCCTACGAGCAGTACTTC.

About this clone itself: At one end the junction does not follow the germline gene, possibly because of a read error. The rearrangement uses TRBV2 and TRBJ2-1, with D possibly TRBD1 on 5 matching bases. The CDR3 totals 13 residues. Germline V gene data show CDR1 as SNHLY and CDR2 as FYNNEI. The CDR3 DNA reads as TGTGCCCGCAGGGAAAACTCCTGGGGTGAGCAGTTCTTC. It yields the protein CARRENSWGEQFF.

This chain connects TRBV2 to TRBJ1-2; tentatively, D is TRBD1 (6 bases). Germline CDR1 SNHLY, CDR2 FYNNEI. V gave up 3 bases and J gave up 2 bases, with 10 bases separating them. The CDR3 has 14 residues. CDR3 residues: CASSEFTGNYGYTF. The CDR3 DNA reads TGTGCCAGCAGTGAGTTTACAGGGAACTATGGCTACACCTTC.

This rearrangement joins TRBV6-1 to TRBJ1-4; D not resolved. The CDR3 covers 16 residues. Germline V gene sequence: CDR1 MNHNS, CDR2 SASEGT. V lost 4 bases and J lost 0, with 12 bases in between. In DNA form, the CDR3 reads TGTGCCAGCAGTGTCGGGATCTCGGCAACTAATGAAAAACTGTTTTTT. The encoded protein is CASSVGISATNEKLFF.